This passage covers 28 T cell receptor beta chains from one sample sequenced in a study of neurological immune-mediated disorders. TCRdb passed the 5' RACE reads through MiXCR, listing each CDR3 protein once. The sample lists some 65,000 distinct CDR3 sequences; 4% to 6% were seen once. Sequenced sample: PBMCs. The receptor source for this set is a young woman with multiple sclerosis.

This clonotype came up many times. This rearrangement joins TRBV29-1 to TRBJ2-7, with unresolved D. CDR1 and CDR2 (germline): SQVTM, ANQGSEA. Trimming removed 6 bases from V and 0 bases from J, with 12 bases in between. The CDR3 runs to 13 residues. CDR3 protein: CSVVGGVSYEQYF. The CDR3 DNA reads TGCAGCGTGGTTGGCGGAGTCTCCTACGAGCAGTACTTC.

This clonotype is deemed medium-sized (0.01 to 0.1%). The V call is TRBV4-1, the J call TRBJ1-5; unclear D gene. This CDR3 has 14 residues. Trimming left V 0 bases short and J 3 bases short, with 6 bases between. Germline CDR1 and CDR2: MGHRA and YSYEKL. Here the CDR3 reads CASSQDAYNQPQHF. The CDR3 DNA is TGCGCCAGCAGCCAAGATGCGTACAATCAGCCCCAGCATTTT.

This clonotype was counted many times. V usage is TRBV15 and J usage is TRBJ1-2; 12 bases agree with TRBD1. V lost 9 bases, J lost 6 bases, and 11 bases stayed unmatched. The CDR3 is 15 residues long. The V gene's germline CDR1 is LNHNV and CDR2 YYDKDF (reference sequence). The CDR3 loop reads CATTDRDRGLHGYTF. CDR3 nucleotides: TGTGCCACTACCGACCGGGACAGGGGGCTACATGGCTACACCTTC.

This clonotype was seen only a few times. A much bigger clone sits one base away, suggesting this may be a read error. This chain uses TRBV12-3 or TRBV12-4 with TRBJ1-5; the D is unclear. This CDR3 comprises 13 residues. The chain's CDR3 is CASSFNSNQPQNF. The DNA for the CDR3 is TGTGCCAGCAGTTTCAATAGCAATCAGCCCCAGAATTTT.

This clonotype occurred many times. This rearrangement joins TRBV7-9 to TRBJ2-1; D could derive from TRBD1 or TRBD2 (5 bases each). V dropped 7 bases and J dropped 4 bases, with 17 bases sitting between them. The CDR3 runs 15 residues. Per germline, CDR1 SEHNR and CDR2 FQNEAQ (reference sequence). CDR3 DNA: TGTGCCAGCACCCACCGGGACCGACCTTACAATGAGCAGTTCTTC. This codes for CASTHRDRPYNEQFF.

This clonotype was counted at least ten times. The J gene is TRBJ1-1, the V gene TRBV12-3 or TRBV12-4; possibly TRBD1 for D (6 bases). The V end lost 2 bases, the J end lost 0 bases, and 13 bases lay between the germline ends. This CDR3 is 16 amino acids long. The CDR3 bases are TGTGCCAGCAGTTTACGGCAGGGGCCCTTGAACACTGAAGCTTTCTTT. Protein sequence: CASSLRQGPLNTEAFF.

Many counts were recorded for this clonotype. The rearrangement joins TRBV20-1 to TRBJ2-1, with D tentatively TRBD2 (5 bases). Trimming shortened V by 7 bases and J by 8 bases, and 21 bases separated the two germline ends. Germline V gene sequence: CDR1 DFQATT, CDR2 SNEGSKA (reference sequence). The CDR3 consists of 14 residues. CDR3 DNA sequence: TGCAGTGTTCTAGCAGGCGTCGTCATTTATGAGCAGTTCTTC. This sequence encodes CSVLAGVVIYEQFF.

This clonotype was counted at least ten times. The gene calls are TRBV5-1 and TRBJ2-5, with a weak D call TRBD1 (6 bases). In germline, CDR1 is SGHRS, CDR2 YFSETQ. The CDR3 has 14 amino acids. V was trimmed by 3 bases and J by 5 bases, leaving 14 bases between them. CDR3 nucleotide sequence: TGCGCCAGCAGCTCCAGGGGTTATGGGGAGACCCAGTACTTC. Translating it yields CASSSRGYGETQYF.

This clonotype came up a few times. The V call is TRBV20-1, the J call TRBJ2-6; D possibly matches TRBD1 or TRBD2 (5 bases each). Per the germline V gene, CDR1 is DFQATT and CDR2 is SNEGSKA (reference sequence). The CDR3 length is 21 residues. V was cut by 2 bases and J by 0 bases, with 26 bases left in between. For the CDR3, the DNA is TGCAGTGCTAGAATAGGTCTCCTCCATGGGGGTCCTCTCTCTGGGGCCAACGTCCTGACTTTC. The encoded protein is CSARIGLLHGGPLSGANVLTF.

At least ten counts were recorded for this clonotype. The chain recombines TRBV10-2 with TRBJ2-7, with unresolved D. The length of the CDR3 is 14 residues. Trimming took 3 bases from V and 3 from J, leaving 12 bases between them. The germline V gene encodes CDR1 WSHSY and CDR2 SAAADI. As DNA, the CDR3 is TGCGCCAGCAGTGAAGGGCAATATAGCTACGAGCAGTACTTC. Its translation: CASSEGQYSYEQYF.

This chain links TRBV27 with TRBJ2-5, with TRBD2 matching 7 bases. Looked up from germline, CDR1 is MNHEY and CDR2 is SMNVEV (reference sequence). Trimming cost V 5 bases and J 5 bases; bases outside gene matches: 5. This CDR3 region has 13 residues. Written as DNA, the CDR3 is TGTGCCAGCAGTCCACTGGGGGGGGAGACCCAGTACTTC. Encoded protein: CASSPLGGETQYF.

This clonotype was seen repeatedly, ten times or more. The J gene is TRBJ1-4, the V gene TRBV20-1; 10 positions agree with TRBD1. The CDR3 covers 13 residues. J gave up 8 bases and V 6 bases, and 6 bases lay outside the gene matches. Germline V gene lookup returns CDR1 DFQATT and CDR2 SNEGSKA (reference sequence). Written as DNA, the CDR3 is TGCAGTGCCACCGGGACAGGGGCCGAAAAACTGTTTTTT. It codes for CSATGTGAEKLFF.

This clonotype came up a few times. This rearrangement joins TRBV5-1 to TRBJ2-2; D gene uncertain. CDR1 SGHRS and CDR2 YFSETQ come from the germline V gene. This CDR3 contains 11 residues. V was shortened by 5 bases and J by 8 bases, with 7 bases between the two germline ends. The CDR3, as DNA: TGCGCCAGCAGATCAATGGGGGAGCTGTTTTTT. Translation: CASRSMGELFF. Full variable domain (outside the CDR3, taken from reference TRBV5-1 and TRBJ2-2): KAGVTQTPRYLIKTRGQQVTLSCSPISGHRSVSWYQQTPGQGLQFLFEYFSETQRNKGNFPGRFSGRQFSNSRSEMNVSTLELGDSALYLCASRSMGELFFGEGSRLTVL.

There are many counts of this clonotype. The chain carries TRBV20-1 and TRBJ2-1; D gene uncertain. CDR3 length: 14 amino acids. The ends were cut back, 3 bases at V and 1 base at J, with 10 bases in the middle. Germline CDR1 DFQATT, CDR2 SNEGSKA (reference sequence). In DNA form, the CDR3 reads TGCAGTGCTAGGAGTGCCTCATCCTACAATGAGCAGTTCTTC. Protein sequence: CSARSASSYNEQFF.

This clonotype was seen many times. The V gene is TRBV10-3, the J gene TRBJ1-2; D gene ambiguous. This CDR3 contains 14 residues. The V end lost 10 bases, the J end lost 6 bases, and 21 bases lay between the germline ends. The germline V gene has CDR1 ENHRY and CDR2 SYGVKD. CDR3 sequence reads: CASQRRAEADGYTF. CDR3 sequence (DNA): TGTGCCAGCCAACGCCGCGCGGAAGCGGATGGCTACACCTTC.

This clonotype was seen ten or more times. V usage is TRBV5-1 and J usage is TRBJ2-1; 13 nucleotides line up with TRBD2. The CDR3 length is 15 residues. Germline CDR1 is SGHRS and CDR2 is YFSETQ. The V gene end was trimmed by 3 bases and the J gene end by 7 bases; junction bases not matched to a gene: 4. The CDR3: CASSSGLAGRNEQFF. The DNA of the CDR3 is TGCGCCAGCAGCTCGGGACTAGCGGGGAGGAATGAGCAGTTCTTC. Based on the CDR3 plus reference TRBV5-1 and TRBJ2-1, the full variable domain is KAGVTQTPRYLIKTRGQQVTLSCSPISGHRSVSWYQQTPGQGLQFLFEYFSETQRNKGNFPGRFSGRQFSNSRSEMNVSTLELGDSALYLCASSSGLAGRNEQFFGPGTRLTVL.

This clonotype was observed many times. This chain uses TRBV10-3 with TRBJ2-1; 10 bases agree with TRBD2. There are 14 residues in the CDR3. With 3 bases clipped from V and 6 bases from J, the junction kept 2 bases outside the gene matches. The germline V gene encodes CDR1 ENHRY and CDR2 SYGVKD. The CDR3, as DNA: TGTGCCATCAGTGAATTAGCGGGGGGCAATGAGCAGTTCTTC. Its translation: CAISELAGGNEQFF.

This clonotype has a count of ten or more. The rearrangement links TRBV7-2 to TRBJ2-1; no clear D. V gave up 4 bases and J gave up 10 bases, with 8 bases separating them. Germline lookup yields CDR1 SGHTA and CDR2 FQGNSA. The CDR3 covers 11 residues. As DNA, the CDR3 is TGTGCCAGCAGCTCCCCGGTGGAGCAGTTCTTC. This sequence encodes CASSSPVEQFF.

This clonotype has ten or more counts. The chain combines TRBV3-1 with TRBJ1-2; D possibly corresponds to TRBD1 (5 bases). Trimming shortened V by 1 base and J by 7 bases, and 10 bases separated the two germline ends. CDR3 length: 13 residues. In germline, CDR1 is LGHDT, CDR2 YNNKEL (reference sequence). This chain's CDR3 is CASSQVSGSGYTF. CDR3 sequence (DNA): TGTGCCAGCAGCCAAGTCTCAGGGAGTGGCTACACCTTC.

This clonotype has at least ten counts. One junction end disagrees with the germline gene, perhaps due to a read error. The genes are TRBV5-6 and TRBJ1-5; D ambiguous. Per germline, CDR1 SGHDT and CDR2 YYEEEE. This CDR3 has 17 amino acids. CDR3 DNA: TGTGCCAGCAGCTTGTGGTCGGCTGGTGCTAGCAATCAGCCCCAGAATTTT. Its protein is CASSLWSAGASNQPQNF.

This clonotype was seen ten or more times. The CDR3 DNA reads TGCGCCAGCAGCATACAACCTAGCGGGGGGGACACCGGGGAGCTGTTTTTT. Encoded protein: CASSIQPSGGDTGELFF. The gene calls are TRBV5-1 and TRBJ2-2, with 12 bases fitting TRBD2. V trimming: 4 bases; J trimming: 3 bases; junction bases outside the gene matches: 7. This CDR3 has 17 amino acids. Germline V CDR1 and CDR2: SGHRS, YFSETQ.

Here the CDR3 DNA reads TGTGCCAGCAGAACCTCCGTGGAGCAGTACTTC. Translation: CASRTSVEQYF. The chain is built from TRBV11-2 and TRBJ2-7; unclear D gene. This CDR3 has 11 residues. Trimming stripped 6 bases from V and 7 bases from J, with 10 bases between. The germline V gene has CDR1 SGHAT and CDR2 FQNNGV.

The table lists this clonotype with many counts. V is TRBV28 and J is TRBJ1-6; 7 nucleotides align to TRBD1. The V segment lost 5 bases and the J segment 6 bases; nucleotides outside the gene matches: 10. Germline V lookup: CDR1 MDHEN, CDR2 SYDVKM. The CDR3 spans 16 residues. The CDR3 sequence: CASSLARGDSNSPLHF. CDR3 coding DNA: TGTGCCAGCAGTCTTGCGAGGGGGGACAGTAATTCACCCCTCCACTTT. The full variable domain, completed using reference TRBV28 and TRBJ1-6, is DVKVTQSSRYLVKRTGEKVFLECVQDMDHENMFWYRQDPGLGLRLIYFSYDVKMKEKGDIPEGYSVSREKKERFSLILESASTNQTSMYLCASSLARGDSNSPLHFGNGTRLTVT.

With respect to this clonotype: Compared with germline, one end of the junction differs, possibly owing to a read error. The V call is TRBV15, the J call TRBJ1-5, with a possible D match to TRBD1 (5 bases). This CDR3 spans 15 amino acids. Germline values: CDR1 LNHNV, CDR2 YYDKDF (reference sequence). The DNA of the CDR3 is TGTGCCACCAGCAGAGAGGGGGGAGACCGGCAGCCCCAGAATTTT. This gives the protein CATSREGGDRQPQNF.

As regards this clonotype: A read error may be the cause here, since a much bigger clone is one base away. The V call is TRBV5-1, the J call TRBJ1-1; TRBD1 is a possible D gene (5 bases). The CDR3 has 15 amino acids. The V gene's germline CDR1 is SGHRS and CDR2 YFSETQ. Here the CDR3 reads CASSLAGKGNAEAFF. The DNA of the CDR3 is TGCGCCAGCAGCTTGGCCGGGAAGGGGAACGCTGAAGCTTTCTTT. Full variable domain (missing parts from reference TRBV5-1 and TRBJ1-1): KAGVTQTPRYLIKTRGQQVTLSCSPISGHRSVSWYQQTPGQGLQFLFEYFSETQRNKGNFPGRFSGRQFSNSRSEMNVSTLELGDSALYLCASSLAGKGNAEAFFGQGTRLTVV.

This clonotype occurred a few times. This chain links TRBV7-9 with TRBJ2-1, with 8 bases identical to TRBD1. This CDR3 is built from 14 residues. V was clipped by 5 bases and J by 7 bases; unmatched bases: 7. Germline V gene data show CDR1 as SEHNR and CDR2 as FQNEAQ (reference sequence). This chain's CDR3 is CASSRTGYLNEQFF. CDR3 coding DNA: TGTGCCAGCAGCCGGACAGGGTATTTGAATGAGCAGTTCTTC.

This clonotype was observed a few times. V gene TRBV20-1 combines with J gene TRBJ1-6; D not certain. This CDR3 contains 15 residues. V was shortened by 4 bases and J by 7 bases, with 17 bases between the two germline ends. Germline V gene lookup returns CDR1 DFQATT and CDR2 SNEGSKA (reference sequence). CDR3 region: CSAIEGRGSNSPLHF. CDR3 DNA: TGCAGTGCTATTGAGGGCCGTGGTTCGAATTCACCCCTCCACTTT.

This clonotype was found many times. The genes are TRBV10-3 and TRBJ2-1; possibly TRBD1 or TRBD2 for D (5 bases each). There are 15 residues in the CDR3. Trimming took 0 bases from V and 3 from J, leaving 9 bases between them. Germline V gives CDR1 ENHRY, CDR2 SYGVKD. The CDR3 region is CAISESGEIYNEQFF. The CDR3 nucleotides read TGTGCCATCAGTGAGTCAGGGGAGATCTACAATGAGCAGTTCTTC.